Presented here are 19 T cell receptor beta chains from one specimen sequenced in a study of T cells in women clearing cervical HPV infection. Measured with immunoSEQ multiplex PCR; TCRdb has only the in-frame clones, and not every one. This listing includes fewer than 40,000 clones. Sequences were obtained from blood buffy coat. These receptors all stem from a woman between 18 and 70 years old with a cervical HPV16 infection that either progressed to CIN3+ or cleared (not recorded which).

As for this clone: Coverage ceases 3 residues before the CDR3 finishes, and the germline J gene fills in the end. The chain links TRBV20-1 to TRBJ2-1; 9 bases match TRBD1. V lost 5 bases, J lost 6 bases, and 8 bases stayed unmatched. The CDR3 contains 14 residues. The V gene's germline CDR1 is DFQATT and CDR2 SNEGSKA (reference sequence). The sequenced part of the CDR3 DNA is TGCAGTGCTCGGGACAGGGACGGAGGCAATGAG. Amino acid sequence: CSARDRDGGNE. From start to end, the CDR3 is CSARDRDGGNEQFF.

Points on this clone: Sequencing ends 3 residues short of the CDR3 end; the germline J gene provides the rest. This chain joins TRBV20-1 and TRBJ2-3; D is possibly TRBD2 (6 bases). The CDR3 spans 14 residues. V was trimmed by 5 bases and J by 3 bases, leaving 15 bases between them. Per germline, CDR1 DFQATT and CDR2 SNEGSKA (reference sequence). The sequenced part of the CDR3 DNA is TGCAGTGCTCCACGACTAGTTCGGACAGATACG. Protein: CSAPRLVRTDT. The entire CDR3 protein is CSAPRLVRTDTQYF.

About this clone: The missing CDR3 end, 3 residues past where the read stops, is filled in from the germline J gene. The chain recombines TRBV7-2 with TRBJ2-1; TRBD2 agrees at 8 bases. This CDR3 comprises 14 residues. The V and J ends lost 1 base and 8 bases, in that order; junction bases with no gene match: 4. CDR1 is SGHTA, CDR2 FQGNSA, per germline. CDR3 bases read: TGTGCCAGCAGCTTAGTCGGGGGGGACGATGAG. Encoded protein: CASSLVGGDDE. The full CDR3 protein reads CASSLVGGDDEQFF. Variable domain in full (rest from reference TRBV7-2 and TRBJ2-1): GAGVSQSPSNKVTEKGKDVELRCDPISGHTALYWYRQSLGQGLEFLIYFQGNSAPDKSGLPSDRFSAERTGGSVSTLTIQRTQQEDSAVYLCASSLVGGDDEQFFGPGTRLTVL.

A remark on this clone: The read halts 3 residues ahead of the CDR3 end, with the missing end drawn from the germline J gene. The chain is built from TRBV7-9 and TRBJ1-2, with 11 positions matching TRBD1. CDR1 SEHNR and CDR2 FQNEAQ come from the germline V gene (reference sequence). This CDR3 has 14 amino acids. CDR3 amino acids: CASSLGTGGGGYTF. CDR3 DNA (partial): TGTGCCAGCAGCTTAGGGACAGGGGGCGGCGGC.

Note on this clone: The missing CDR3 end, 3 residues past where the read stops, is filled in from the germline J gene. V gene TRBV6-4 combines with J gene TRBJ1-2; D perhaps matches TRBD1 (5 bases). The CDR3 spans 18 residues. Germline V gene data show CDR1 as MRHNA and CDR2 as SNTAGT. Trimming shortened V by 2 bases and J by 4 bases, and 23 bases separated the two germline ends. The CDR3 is CASSDECGAPPHAYGYTF. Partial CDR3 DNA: TGTGCCAGCAGTGACGAGTGCGGGGCCCCTCCTCACGCCTATGGC.

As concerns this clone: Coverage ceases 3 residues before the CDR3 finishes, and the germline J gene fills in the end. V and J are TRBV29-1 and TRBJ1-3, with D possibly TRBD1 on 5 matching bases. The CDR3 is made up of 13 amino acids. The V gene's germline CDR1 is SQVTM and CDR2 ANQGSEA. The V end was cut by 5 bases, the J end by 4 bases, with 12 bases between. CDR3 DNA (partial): TGCAGCGTTAAAACCCAGGGCGGAAACACC. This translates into CSVKTQGGNT. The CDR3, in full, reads CSVKTQGGNTIYF.

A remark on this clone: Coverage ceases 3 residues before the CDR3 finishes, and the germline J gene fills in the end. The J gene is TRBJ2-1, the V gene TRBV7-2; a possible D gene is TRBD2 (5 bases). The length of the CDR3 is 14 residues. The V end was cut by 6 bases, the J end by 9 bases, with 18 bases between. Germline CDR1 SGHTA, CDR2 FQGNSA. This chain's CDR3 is CASRRALEAVEQFF. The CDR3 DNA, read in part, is TGTGCCAGCAGGCGGGCCCTGGAAGCTGTTGAG.

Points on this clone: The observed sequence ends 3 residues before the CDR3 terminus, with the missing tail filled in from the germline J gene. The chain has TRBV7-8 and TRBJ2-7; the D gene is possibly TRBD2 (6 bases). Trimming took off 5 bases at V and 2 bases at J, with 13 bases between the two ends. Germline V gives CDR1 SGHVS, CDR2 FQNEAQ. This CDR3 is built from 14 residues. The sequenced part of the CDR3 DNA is TGTGCCAGCAGCCTGCTTCGACTAGCCTACGAG. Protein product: CASSLLRLAYE. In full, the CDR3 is CASSLLRLAYEQYF.

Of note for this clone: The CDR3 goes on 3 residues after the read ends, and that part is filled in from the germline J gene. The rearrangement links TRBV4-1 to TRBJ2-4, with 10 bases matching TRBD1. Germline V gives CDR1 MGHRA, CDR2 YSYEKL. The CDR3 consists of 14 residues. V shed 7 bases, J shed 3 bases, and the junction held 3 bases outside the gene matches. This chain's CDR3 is CASMDRGNKNIQYF. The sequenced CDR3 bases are TGCGCCAGCATGGACAGGGGGAACAAAAACATT.

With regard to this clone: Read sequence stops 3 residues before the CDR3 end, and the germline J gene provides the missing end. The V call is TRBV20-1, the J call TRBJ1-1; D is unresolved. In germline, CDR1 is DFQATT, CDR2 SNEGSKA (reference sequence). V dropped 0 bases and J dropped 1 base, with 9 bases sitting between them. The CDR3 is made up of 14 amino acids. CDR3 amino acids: CSARENRRNTEAFF. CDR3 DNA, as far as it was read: TGCAGTGCTAGAGAAAACAGACGGAACACTGAA.

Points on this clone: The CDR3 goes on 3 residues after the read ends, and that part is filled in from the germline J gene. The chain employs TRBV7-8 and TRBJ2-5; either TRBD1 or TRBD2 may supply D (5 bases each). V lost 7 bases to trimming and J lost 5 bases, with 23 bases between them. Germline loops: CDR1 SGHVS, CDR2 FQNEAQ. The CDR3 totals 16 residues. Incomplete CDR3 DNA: TGTGCCAGCACCCCAGAGGGTCAGGGCCCAGGGGAGACC. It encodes CASTPEGQGPGET. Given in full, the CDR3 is CASTPEGQGPGETQYF.

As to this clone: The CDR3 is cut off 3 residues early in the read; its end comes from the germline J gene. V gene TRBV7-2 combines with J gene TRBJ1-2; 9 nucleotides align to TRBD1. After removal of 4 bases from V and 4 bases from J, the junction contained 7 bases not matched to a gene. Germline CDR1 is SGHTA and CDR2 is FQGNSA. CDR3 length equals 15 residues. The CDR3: CASSSTATGGYGYTF. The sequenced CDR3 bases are TGTGCCAGCAGCTCCACGGCGACAGGGGGCTATGGC.

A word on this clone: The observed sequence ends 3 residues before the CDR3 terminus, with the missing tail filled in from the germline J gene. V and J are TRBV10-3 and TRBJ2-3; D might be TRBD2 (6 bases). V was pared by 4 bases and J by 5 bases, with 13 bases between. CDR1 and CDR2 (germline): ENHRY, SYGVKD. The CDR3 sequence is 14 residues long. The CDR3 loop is CAISAGVGEDTQYF. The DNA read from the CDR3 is TGTGCCATCAGTGCGGGGGTAGGTGAAGATACG.

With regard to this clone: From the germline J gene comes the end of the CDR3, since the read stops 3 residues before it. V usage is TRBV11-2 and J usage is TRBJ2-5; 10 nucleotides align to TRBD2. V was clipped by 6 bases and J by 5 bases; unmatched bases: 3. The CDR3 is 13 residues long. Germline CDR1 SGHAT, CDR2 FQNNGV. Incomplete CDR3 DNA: TGTGCCAGCAGTTATAGCGGGGGGGAGACC. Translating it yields CASSYSGGET. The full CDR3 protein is CASSYSGGETQYF. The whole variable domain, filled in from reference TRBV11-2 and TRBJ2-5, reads EAGVAQSPRYKIIEKRQSVAFWCNPISGHATLYWYQQILGQGPKLLIQFQNNGVVDDSQLPKDRFSAERLKGVDSTLKIQPAKLEDSAVYLCASSYSGGETQYFGPGTRLLVL.

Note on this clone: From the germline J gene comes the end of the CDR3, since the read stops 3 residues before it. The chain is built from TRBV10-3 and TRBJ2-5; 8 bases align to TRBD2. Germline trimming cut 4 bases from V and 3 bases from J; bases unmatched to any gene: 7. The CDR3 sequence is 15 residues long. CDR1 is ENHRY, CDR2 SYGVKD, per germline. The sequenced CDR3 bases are TGTGCCATCAGTGCGGGGGGGGGCGGTAAAGAGACC. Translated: CAISAGGGGKET. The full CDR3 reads CAISAGGGGKETQYF.

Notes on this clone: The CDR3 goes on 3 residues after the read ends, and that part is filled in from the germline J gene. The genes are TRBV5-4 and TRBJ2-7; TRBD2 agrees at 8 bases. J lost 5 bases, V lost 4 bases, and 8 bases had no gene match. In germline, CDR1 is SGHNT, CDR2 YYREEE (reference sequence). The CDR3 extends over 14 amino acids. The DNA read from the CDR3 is TGTGCCAGCAGCCCCGGGACTAGTTATGACGAG. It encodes CASSPGTSYDE. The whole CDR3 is CASSPGTSYDEQYF.

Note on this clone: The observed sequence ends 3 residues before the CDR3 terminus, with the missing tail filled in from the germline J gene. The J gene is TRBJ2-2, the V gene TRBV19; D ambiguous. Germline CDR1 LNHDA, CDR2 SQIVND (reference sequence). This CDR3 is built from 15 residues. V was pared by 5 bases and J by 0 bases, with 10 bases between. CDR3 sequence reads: CASSVQFSNTGELFF. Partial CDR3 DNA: TGTGCCAGTAGTGTACAGTTTTCGAACACCGGGGAG.

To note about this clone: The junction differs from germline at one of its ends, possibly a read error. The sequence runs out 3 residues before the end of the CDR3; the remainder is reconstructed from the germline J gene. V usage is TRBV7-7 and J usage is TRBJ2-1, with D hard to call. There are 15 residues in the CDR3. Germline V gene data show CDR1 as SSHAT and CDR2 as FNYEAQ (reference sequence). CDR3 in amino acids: CASSLYGGSYNEQFF. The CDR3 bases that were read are TGTGCTAGCAGCTTGTATGGCGGCTCCTACAATGAG.

CDR3 sequence: CASSEGRGTNEKLFF. CDR3 DNA, as far as it was read: TGTGCCAGCAGTGAAGGGAGGGGAACTAATGAAAAA. The chain links TRBV6-1 to TRBJ1-4; D is possibly TRBD1 (5 bases). The DNA ends 3 residues before the CDR3 does, and the rest of the CDR3 is filled in from the germline J gene. This CDR3 region has 15 residues. V lost 1 base and J lost 1, with 7 bases in between. Germline loops: CDR1 MNHNS, CDR2 SASEGT.